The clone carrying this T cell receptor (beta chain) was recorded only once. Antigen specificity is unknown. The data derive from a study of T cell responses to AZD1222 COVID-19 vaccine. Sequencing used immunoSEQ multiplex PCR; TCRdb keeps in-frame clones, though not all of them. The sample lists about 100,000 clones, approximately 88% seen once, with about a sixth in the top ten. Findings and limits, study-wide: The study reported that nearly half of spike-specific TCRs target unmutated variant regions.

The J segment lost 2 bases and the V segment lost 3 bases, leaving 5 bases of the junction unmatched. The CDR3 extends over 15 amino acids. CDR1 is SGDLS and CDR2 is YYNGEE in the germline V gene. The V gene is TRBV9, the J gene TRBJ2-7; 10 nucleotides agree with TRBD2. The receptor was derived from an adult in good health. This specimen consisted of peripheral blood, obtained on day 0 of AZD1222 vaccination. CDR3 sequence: CASSGTSGVTYEQYF. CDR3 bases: TGTGCCAGCAGCGGCACTAGCGGGGTAACCTACGAGCAGTACTTC. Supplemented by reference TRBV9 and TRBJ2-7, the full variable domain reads DSGVTQTPKHLITATGQRVTLRCSPRSGDLSVYWYQQSLDQGLQFLIQYYNGEERAKGNILERFSAQQFPDLHSELNLSSLELGDSALYFCASSGTSGVTYEQYFGPGTRLTVT.